The clone carrying this T cell receptor (beta chain) was seen only a few times. Its specificity is not known. Treatment indicated: oral pan-JAK inhibitor, 5-10 mg twice daily. The V gene's germline CDR1 is SEHNR and CDR2 FQNEAQ (reference sequence). V was cut by 1 base and J by 15 bases, with 10 bases left in between. This CDR3 is built from 12 residues. This sample was taken from a study of CD8+ T cells in alopecia areata. Study-wide background: The study gave treated patients oral tofacitinib at 5 to 10 mg twice daily.

Extracted RNA was reverse transcribed into cDNA, the sequencing template. The method was immunoSEQ multiplex PCR; TCRdb's version includes in-frame clones alone and lacks a portion of them. This sample has roughly 180,000 clones, with 60% found just once. Study observations and caveats: In patients, TCRs were shared less clearly than in mice, and HLA may possibly be involved.

This clonotype originated in a human donor with alopecia areata. The chain links TRBV7-9 to TRBJ1-6, with D unresolved. The input for sequencing was CD4+ T cells sorted from blood, taken at week 4, from a patient treated with tofacitinib. The CDR3 DNA follows: TGTGCCAGCAGCTTAGGGGAACCCCTCCTCCACTTT. Its translation is CASSLGEPLLHF.